This paragraph reports one T cell receptor (beta chain). This clonotype was recorded at least ten times. Its antigen is not yet known. No quality values exist for individual bases; no much larger clone is one base distant. The library came from PCR. The listed sequencing device is Illumina HiSeq 2500. Molecular barcoding was employed in the preparation of TCR libraries, with unique molecular identifiers being used to normalize TCRbeta repertoire quantification. In TCRdb, the public reads were trimmed at Q25 with fastp and aligned with MiXCR, with productive beta chains retained. Identical CDR3 proteins give one entry, which carries the most common genes and DNA. The sample table lists fewer than 700,000 distinct CDR3 sequences, roughly 13% of them with a count of one. Clones ranked in the top ten supply around 2.2% of the sample. These data belong to a study of T-cell reconstitution after alpha-beta-depleted transplantation in children (dated by TCRdb to about 2016). About the investigation overall: The study quantitatively tracked T-cell immune reconstitution after TCRalphabeta/CD19-depleted allogeneic hematopoietic cell transplantation in children using TCR repertoire profiling.

Here is what the overall study found, with its caveats: Over the following months the frequencies of hyperexpanded clones went down, and after one year T-cell counts and TCRbeta diversity were mostly credited to newly produced T cells. In some patients, the high TCRbeta diversity seen at day 60 was put down to recipient T cells and intrathymic progenitors that had survived conditioning. Apparently early alphabetaT-cell count recovery about two months after transplant reportedly relied on only several hundred rapidly expanded clones derived from non-depleted graft cells.

The sample's treatment or condition, from its label and the paper: allogeneic hematopoietic cell transplantation with graft depleted of TCRalphabeta T cells and CD19 B cells. The children who served as transplant recipients had been given grafts of TCRalphabeta/CD19-depleted allogeneic hematopoietic cells. V is shortened by 1 base, J by 3 bases, and the region joining them spans 16 bases. From the cysteine through the phenylalanine, the CDR3 covers 17 amino acids. Solely the CDR3 DNA is kept, with 51 bases framed from the first base. This clonotype was obtained from a male patient younger than 18 who had a stem cell transplant for acute myeloid leukemia, so the T cells may come from the graft donor. The sequence joins TRBV23-1 to TRBJ2-1; TRBD1 is possibly the D segment (5 matching bases). TRBV23-1 qualifies as an ORF whose function is uncertain. Sequenced material: PBMCs, mostly from graft donor cells, taken 360 days after TCRalphabeta/CD19-depleted stem cell transplant. The nucleotide sequence reads as follows: TGCGCCAGCAGTCAATTTCCGCGACAGTTGAACTACAATGAGCAGTTCTTC. Translated, it gives CASSQFPRQLNYNEQFF.